These 14 T cell receptor beta chains came from one sample sequenced in a study of cytomegalovirus exposure and HLA in healthy donors. PCR amplification relied on 60 Vbeta primers (plus 13 Jbeta primers). Sequenced by immunoSEQ multiplex PCR; TCRdb stores in-frame clones only, minus some. This repertoire includes about 70,000 clones. The sequencing input was PBMCs. The receptors come from a female donor in good health and CMV-seropositive.

For this clone: A read error may produce the germline difference seen at one junction end. V and J are TRBV4-3 and TRBJ2-1, with TRBD2 matching 7 bases. The germline V gene encodes CDR1 LGHNA and CDR2 YSLEER. The CDR3 length is 17 residues. CDR3: CASSQGEGRGSDNEQFF. The CDR3 bases are TGCGCCAGCAGCCAAGGGGAGGGCCGCGGCTCCGACAATGAGCAGTTCTTC.

The chain combines TRBV30 with TRBJ1-1; the match to TRBD1 covers 7 bases. The V gene end was trimmed by 3 bases and the J gene end by 3 bases; junction bases not matched to a gene: 4. The CDR3 extends over 13 amino acids. CDR1 GTSNPN and CDR2 SVGIG come from the germline V gene (reference sequence). In DNA form, the CDR3 reads TGTGCCTGGAGACAGGGGATTGACACTGAAGCTTTCTTT. Translated, it gives CAWRQGIDTEAFF.

V and J are TRBV9 and TRBJ2-2; a weak D match, TRBD1 (5 bases). The germline gives CDR1 SGDLS, CDR2 YYNGEE. V was trimmed by 0 bases and J by 6 bases, leaving 12 bases between them. This CDR3 has 15 residues. The CDR3 reads CASSVEGAKAGELFF. CDR3 coding DNA: TGTGCCAGCAGCGTAGAAGGGGCCAAGGCCGGGGAGCTGTTTTTT.

On this clone: Other DNA sequences from this sample encode an identical CDR3 as well. The chain combines TRBV19 with TRBJ1-1; 7 nucleotides agree with TRBD1. Germline V CDR1 and CDR2: LNHDA, SQIVND (reference sequence). The CDR3 length is 13 residues. V was clipped by 5 bases and J by 3 bases; unmatched bases: 3. CDR3: CASSEDRDTEAFF. CDR3 DNA: TGTGCCAGTAGTGAAGACAGGGACACTGAAGCTTTCTTT.

This rearrangement joins TRBV6-1 to TRBJ1-5, with D maybe TRBD1 (6 bases). Trimming shortened V by 9 bases and J by 4 bases, and 19 bases separated the two germline ends. The CDR3 is 15 residues long. Germline V gene sequence: CDR1 MNHNS, CDR2 SASEGT. The DNA of the CDR3 is TGTGCCAGGGGTGAACAGGGAGGGGATAATCAGCCCCAGCATTTT. Amino acids: CARGEQGGDNQPQHF.

The V gene is TRBV18, the J gene TRBJ1-2, with TRBD1 as a possible D gene (5 bases). V gave up 3 bases and J gave up 5 bases, with 13 bases separating them. The CDR3 is 14 residues long. Germline V gene lookup returns CDR1 KGHSH and CDR2 LQKENI. In nucleotides, the CDR3 is TGTGCCAGCTCACCGGAGACAGTTACGTATGGCTACACCTTC. Its protein is CASSPETVTYGYTF. The entire variable domain, with the rest obtained from reference TRBV18 and TRBJ1-2, is as follows: NAGVMQNPRHLVRRRGQEARLRCSPMKGHSHVYWYRQLPEEGLKFMVYLQKENIIDESGMPKERFSAEFPKEGPSILRIQQVVRGDSAAYFCASSPETVTYGYTFGSGTRLTVV.

The chain is built from TRBV7-3 and TRBJ1-1, with D perhaps matching TRBD1 (5 bases). This CDR3 has 13 amino acids. Trimming left V 5 bases short and J 1 base short, with 8 bases between. The germline gives CDR1 SGHTA, CDR2 FQGTGA. This chain's CDR3 is CASSATGNTEAFF. DNA of the CDR3: TGTGCCAGCAGCGCAACAGGGAACACTGAAGCTTTCTTT.

The chain combines TRBV6-5 with TRBJ1-3, with no clear D. CDR3 size: 15 residues. Trimming removed 0 bases from V and 2 bases from J, with 8 bases in between. In germline, CDR1 is MNHEY, CDR2 SVGAGI. The CDR3 bases are TGTGCCAGCAGTTACTCCGGGGAGACTGGAAACACCATATATTTT. This sequence encodes CASSYSGETGNTIYF.

This chain joins TRBV19 and TRBJ2-2, with a weak D call TRBD1 (5 bases). V lost 5 bases and J 0 bases, leaving 10 bases between the germline ends. CDR1 and CDR2 from the germline V gene are LNHDA and SQIVND (reference sequence). This CDR3 has 15 amino acids. The CDR3 loop is CASSHRTPNTGELFF. As DNA, the CDR3 is TGTGCCAGTAGTCACAGGACCCCGAACACCGGGGAGCTGTTTTTT.

The chain carries TRBV30 and TRBJ2-5; D gene uncertain. The V gene lost 2 bases and the J gene lost 9 bases, with 19 bases spanning the gap. The CDR3 has 14 residues. The germline CDR1 and CDR2 sequences are GTSNPN and SVGIG (reference sequence). The CDR3 protein is CAWSSSPWVRAQYF. The CDR3 DNA sequence: TGTGCCTGGAGTTCGTCCCCTTGGGTCCGGGCCCAGTACTTC.

The chain joins TRBV27 to TRBJ2-7, with 7 bases that match TRBD1. The V gene end was trimmed by 5 bases and the J gene end by 3 bases; junction bases not matched to a gene: 7. The CDR3 spans 14 residues. The V gene's germline CDR1 is MNHEY and CDR2 SMNVEV (reference sequence). CDR3 protein: CASSPRQGIYEQYF. CDR3 in DNA: TGTGCCAGCAGTCCACGACAGGGTATCTACGAGCAGTACTTC.

The chain combines TRBV25-1 with TRBJ1-1, with TRBD1 as a possible D gene (6 bases). V was pared by 0 bases and J by 4 bases, with 12 bases between. The CDR3 length is 15 residues. In germline, CDR1 is MGHDK, CDR2 SYGVNS. CDR3 in amino acids: CASSEYRGTGTEAFF. The CDR3 nucleotides are TGTGCCAGCAGTGAATATAGGGGGACGGGCACTGAAGCTTTCTTT.

The chain uses TRBV6-4 and TRBJ2-1; 12 nucleotides line up with TRBD2. Germline V gene lookup returns CDR1 MRHNA and CDR2 SNTAGT. After removal of 0 bases from V and 5 bases from J, the junction contained 5 bases not matched to a gene. The CDR3 has 17 amino acids. The CDR3 DNA is TGTGCCAGCAGTGACTCGAGGACTAGCGGGAACAACAATGAGCAGTTCTTC. This gives the protein CASSDSRTSGNNNEQFF.

The chain carries TRBV5-6 and TRBJ1-2; weak D call: TRBD1 (6 bases). Trimming removed 1 base from V and 3 bases from J, with 10 bases in between. This CDR3 comprises 14 residues. Germline V lookup: CDR1 SGHDT, CDR2 YYEEEE. This chain's CDR3 is CASSLTGPDYGYTF. In DNA form, the CDR3 reads TGTGCCAGCAGCTTGACAGGGCCGGACTATGGCTACACCTTC.